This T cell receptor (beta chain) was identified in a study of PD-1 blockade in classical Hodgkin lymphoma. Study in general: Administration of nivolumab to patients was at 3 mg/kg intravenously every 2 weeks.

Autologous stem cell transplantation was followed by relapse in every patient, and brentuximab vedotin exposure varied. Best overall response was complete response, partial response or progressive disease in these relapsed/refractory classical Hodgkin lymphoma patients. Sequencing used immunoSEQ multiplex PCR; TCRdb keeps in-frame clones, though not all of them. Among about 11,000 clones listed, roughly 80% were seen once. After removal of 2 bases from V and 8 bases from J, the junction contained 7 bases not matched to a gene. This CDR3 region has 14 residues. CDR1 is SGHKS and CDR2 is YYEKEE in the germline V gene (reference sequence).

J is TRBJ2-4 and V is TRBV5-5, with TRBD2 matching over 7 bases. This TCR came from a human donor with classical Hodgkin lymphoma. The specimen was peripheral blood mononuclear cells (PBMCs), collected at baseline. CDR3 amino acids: CASSFRVREDIQYF. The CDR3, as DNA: TGTGCCAGCAGCTTCCGAGTCCGGGAGGACATTCAGTACTTC.